Listed below are T cell receptor beta chains from one sample, sequenced in a study of CD8+ T cells in alopecia areata. Only in-frame clones appear in the TCRdb table, and some are missing; sequencing was by immunoSEQ multiplex PCR. The sample yields a few hundred thousand clones, about 61% seen once. What was sequenced was CD8+ T cells sorted from blood. The source of these receptors is a human donor in good health. CDR3s leave out the opening cysteine and the closing phenylalanine or tryptophan.

J gene | V gene | CDR3 protein
TRBJ2-5 | TRBV5-1 | ASSLGSVGLQETQY
TRBJ1-1 | TRBV25-1 | ASSEKRNTEAF
TRBJ2-7 | TRBV5-1 | ASSWGWTETYEQY
TRBJ1-1 | TRBV5-1 | ASSFLKDRNTEAF
TRBJ1-2 | TRBV29-1 | SVDREGYGYT
TRBJ2-3 | TRBV5-6 | ASSPQGRVSTDTQY
TRBJ2-3 | TRBV11-2 | ASSLDGLAGTTDTQY
TRBJ1-2 | TRBV29-1 | SVEDPGGYYGYT
TRBJ2-7 | TRBV30 | AWSASYREQY
TRBJ1-1 | TRBV4-1 | ASSPRGQEAF
TRBJ2-1 | TRBV5-4 | ASSLAIGPYNEQF
TRBJ2-2 | TRBV4-1 | ASSQAWEGGFAGELF
TRBJ1-2 | TRBV7-8 | ASSLRGEYGYT
TRBJ1-1 | TRBV29-1 | SVAPGLNTEAF
TRBJ1-1 | TRBV27 | ASSSGGMNTEAF
TRBJ2-6 | TRBV15 | ATSRDGIGLPGANVLT
TRBJ2-3 | TRBV27 | ASSLLAGPTSTDTQY
TRBJ1-1 | TRBV20-1 | SRENTEAF
TRBJ1-1 | TRBV5-6 | ASGARSDIRWAF
TRBJ2-1 | TRBV6-5 | ASRQGQGPYNEQF
TRBJ2-5 | TRBV11-2 | ASNPGGETQY
TRBJ1-2 | TRBV27 | ASMPGRGLYGYT
TRBJ1-6 | TRBV27 | ASSLSLSNSPLH
TRBJ1-1 | TRBV19 | ASSLVVWTVNTEAF
TRBJ1-2 | TRBV30 | AWSVENKWDGYT
TRBJ1-1 | TRBV10-3 | AISEPRGMYTEAF
TRBJ2-5 | TRBV2 | ASRGTNEETQY
TRBJ2-1 | TRBV29-1 | SVALAGFDNEQF
TRBJ2-3 | TRBV13 | ASSYFGDTQY
TRBJ2-4 | TRBV29-1 | SVDETGGENIQY
TRBJ1-6 | TRBV6-1 | ASSELGYNSPLH
TRBJ1-5 | TRBV25-1 | ASSIRVAGPQH
TRBJ2-1 | TRBV30 | AWSLRDDEQF
TRBJ2-1 | TRBV7-9 | ASSPGLSPDEQF
TRBJ1-6 | TRBV7-9 | ASRESQRDSPLH
TRBJ2-3 | TRBV5-1 | ATIPDTQY
TRBJ2-6 | TRBV5-6 | ASSLDGPGANVLT
TRBJ2-5 | TRBV6-5 | ASSYSGRGETQY
TRBJ2-7 | TRBV11-2 | ASSSLSGTSNDEQY
TRBJ2-3 | TRBV2 | ASSLGQTDTQY
TRBJ2-5 | TRBV7-8 | ASSSGLGGETQY
TRBJ2-1 | TRBV5-6 | ASSLGRGDEQF
TRBJ2-1 | TRBV11-2 | ASSLPGLAGGSNEQF